The sequence of this T cell receptor beta chain was determined in a study of spatial heterogeneity in lung cancer. Study information: Beta-chain sequences were consistently detected more often than alpha-chain sequences. In raw reads, more than eight appearances on average were recorded for each unique TCR and UMI combination. Study observations and caveats: Ubiquitous expanded tumor TCRs surfaced in blood more at resection than they did at follow-up.

The time point here: sample taken at primary tumor resection. Unsorted whole RNA samples from tumor, nontumor lung or frozen PBMC were sequenced. TCR cDNA molecules each had a unique molecular identifier. TCRdb passed the 5' RACE reads through MiXCR, listing each CDR3 protein once. The repertoire holds tens of thousands of distinct CDR3 sequences, with approximately 12% as singletons. The sample holds a few counts of this clonotype. No antigen is known for it. The input for sequencing was PBMCs, taken at surgery. This clonotype was sampled from a male donor with early-stage non-small cell lung cancer.

In DNA, the CDR3 is TGCAGTGCTAGTCGTAGGGAGGGCCTCGAGCAGTACTTC. It specifies CSASRREGLEQYF. The gene calls are TRBV20-1 and TRBJ2-7, with 7 bases fitting TRBD2. J gave up 6 bases and V 3 bases, and 8 bases lay outside the gene matches. This CDR3 is built from 13 residues. Germline CDR1 DFQATT, CDR2 SNEGSKA (reference sequence).